The 17 T cell receptor beta chains in this list originate from one sample, sequenced in a study of blood T cell repertoires in COVID-19. The table came from immunoSEQ multiplex PCR; TCRdb's copy has only in-frame clones and leaves some out. The sample comprises approximately 490,000 clones, roughly nine tenths of which are singletons, and roughly 0.7% rests with the top ten. The material sequenced was PBMCs or T cells enriched from blood (not recorded which). These TCRs come from a woman between 18 and 29 years old who had recovered from COVID-19.

The chain couples TRBV19 to TRBJ1-1; 7 bases map to TRBD1. Germline trimming cut 5 bases from V and 2 bases from J; bases unmatched to any gene: 8. Germline V lookup: CDR1 LNHDA, CDR2 SQIVND (reference sequence). The CDR3 has 15 amino acids. In nucleotides, the CDR3 is TGTGCCAGTAGTGTAACAGGGGTGGGAAACACTGAAGCTTTCTTT. Protein product: CASSVTGVGNTEAFF.

The chain has TRBV6-5 and TRBJ1-5, with D unresolved. The CDR3 contains 12 residues. Per the germline V gene, CDR1 is MNHEY and CDR2 is SVGAGI. V dropped 6 bases and J dropped 7 bases, with 10 bases sitting between them. The chain's CDR3 is CASRLLEQPQHF. The CDR3 DNA sequence: TGTGCCAGCAGGCTACTAGAGCAGCCCCAGCATTTT.

This chain uses TRBV7-9 with TRBJ2-7; a possible D gene is TRBD2 (5 bases). The ends were cut back, 1 base at V and 7 bases at J, with 14 bases in the middle. Per the germline V gene, CDR1 is SEHNR and CDR2 is FQNEAQ (reference sequence). The CDR3 spans 14 residues. The CDR3 is CASSLGGLSQEQYF. CDR3 DNA: TGTGCCAGCAGCTTAGGAGGACTCTCCCAGGAGCAGTACTTC.

The chain uses TRBV25-1 and TRBJ1-2; no firm D call. CDR1 and CDR2 from the germline V gene are MGHDK and SYGVNS. CDR3 length: 13 residues. Trimming pared 7 bases from V and 3 bases from J, leaving 12 bases between. The CDR3 here is CASTLQEDYGYTF. CDR3 sequence (DNA): TGTGCCAGCACTCTCCAGGAGGACTATGGCTACACCTTC.

The chain joins TRBV27 to TRBJ2-5; no firm D call. Trimming took off 8 bases at V and 5 bases at J, with 9 bases between the two ends. The CDR3 length is 11 residues. The germline V gene encodes CDR1 MNHEY and CDR2 SMNVEV (reference sequence). CDR3 DNA: TGTGCCAGCTTCCTCGGGGAGACCCAGTACTTC. Translated: CASFLGETQYF.

The rearrangement uses TRBV5-1 and TRBJ1-2, with D possibly matching TRBD1 (5 bases). Germline CDR1 is SGHRS and CDR2 is YFSETQ. The CDR3 totals 14 residues. V was cut by 3 bases and J by 4 bases, with 13 bases left in between. The CDR3 region has the DNA TGCGCCAGCAGCTCGTTCGGCGGGGCCTATGGCTACACCTTC. Translated: CASSSFGGAYGYTF.

In regard to this clone: The junction differs from germline at one of its ends, possibly a read error. The chain is built from TRBV3-1 (or the pseudogene TRBV3-2) and TRBJ1-1, with D hard to call. Germline V gene lookup returns CDR1 LGHDT and CDR2 YNNKEL (reference sequence). This CDR3 contains 11 residues. CDR3 coding DNA: TGTGCCAGCAGCCAAGTATATCAGGTTGTCTTT. Protein: CASSQVYQVVF.

J is TRBJ1-2 and V is TRBV7-8, with 11 bases identical to TRBD1. The trim removed 6 bases at V and 8 bases at J, leaving 5 bases unmatched. The CDR3 has 13 residues. In germline, CDR1 is SGHVS, CDR2 FQNEAQ. This CDR3 reads CASSSGTGGGYTF. Here the CDR3 DNA reads TGTGCCAGCAGTTCCGGGACAGGGGGAGGCTACACCTTC.

The V call is TRBV7-9, the J call TRBJ1-1, with TRBD1 matching over 7 bases. The CDR3 is 14 residues long. V was pared by 4 bases and J by 6 bases, with 8 bases of the junction left unmatched. Germline CDR1 is SEHNR and CDR2 is FQNEAQ (reference sequence). The CDR3 DNA reads as TGTGCCAGCAGCTCCCAGGGGGGCTACTCTGAAGCTTTCTTT. Amino acids: CASSSQGGYSEAFF.

This chain uses TRBV5-1 with TRBJ2-7; 12 nucleotides line up with TRBD2. CDR3 length equals 18 residues. V shed 2 bases and J 0 bases; nucleotides not matched to a gene: 9. Germline V gives CDR1 SGHRS, CDR2 YFSETQ. The CDR3 region is CASSFRASGGAFSYEQYF. In nucleotides, the CDR3 is TGCGCCAGCAGCTTTCGGGCTAGCGGGGGGGCATTCTCCTACGAGCAGTACTTC.

The chain employs TRBV7-6 and TRBJ1-1; TRBD1 matches 7 bases. Germline trimming cut 1 base from V and 7 bases from J; bases unmatched to any gene: 3. Germline lookup yields CDR1 SGHVS and CDR2 FNYEAQ. The CDR3 spans 13 residues. In DNA form, the CDR3 reads TGTGCCAGCAGCTTAGGAGGGGGCTTTGAAGCTTTCTTT. The encoded protein is CASSLGGGFEAFF.

V is TRBV5-1 and J is TRBJ2-7; 14 bases agree with TRBD2. The trim removed 6 bases at V and 5 bases at J, leaving 10 bases unmatched. In germline, CDR1 is SGHRS, CDR2 YFSETQ. This CDR3 is 16 amino acids long. CDR3 loop: CASISGLGLAGDEQYF. The CDR3 DNA follows: TGCGCCAGCATCTCGGGGCTGGGACTAGCGGGGGACGAGCAGTACTTC.

V gene TRBV19 combines with J gene TRBJ1-4; D gene ambiguous. The CDR3 has 17 amino acids. Trimming removed 2 bases from V and 3 bases from J, with 16 bases in between. The germline V gene encodes CDR1 LNHDA and CDR2 SQIVND (reference sequence). CDR3: CASSISIWASSNEKLFF. CDR3 nucleotide sequence: TGTGCCAGTAGTATATCAATCTGGGCAAGCTCTAATGAAAAACTGTTTTTT. The full variable domain, its missing parts supplied by reference TRBV19 and TRBJ1-4, is DGGITQSPKYLFRKEGQNVTLSCEQNLNHDAMYWYRQDPGQGLRLIYYSQIVNDFQKGDIAEGYSVSREKKESFPLTVTSAQKNPTAFYLCASSISIWASSNEKLFFGSGTQLSVL.

V gene TRBV21-1 combines with J gene TRBJ1-5; the D call TRBD1 from the table was never checked on the DNA. TRBV21-1 is shown as a pseudogene. This CDR3 contains 17 residues. CDR3 protein: CASSKAARTLSIQPQHF. The CDR3 DNA sequence: TGTGCCAGCAGCAAAGCAGCCCGGACATTATCAATTCAGCCCCAGCATTTT.

The rearrangement joins TRBV27 to TRBJ2-3, with TRBD2 matching 7 bases. V was pared by 0 bases and J by 1 base, with 1 base of the junction left unmatched. Germline lookup yields CDR1 MNHEY and CDR2 SMNVEV (reference sequence). This CDR3 has 15 amino acids. In DNA form, the CDR3 reads TGTGCCAGCAGTTTATCGGGGGGGGGCACAGATACGCAGTATTTT. Its translation: CASSLSGGGTDTQYF.

The chain carries TRBV5-1 and TRBJ2-1; TRBD2 aligns across 10 bases. Germline CDR1 is SGHRS and CDR2 is YFSETQ. The CDR3 runs 18 residues. Trimming at V came to 4 bases and at J to 8 bases, leaving 18 bases not matched to a gene. CDR3 sequence reads: CASSNGGSGGDSVDEQFF. The CDR3 bases are TGCGCCAGCAGCAATGGAGGAAGCGGGGGGGATTCGGTAGATGAGCAGTTCTTC.

This clone was seen once. The CDR3 DNA reads TGTGCCAGCAGCTTCCAGGGGTTGGGCTACGAGCAGTACTTC. Its protein is CASSFQGLGYEQYF. V is TRBV7-9 and J is TRBJ2-7; tentatively, D is TRBD1 (6 bases). V dropped 3 bases and J dropped 3 bases, with 12 bases sitting between them. The CDR3 has 14 residues. Per germline, CDR1 SEHNR and CDR2 FQNEAQ (reference sequence).